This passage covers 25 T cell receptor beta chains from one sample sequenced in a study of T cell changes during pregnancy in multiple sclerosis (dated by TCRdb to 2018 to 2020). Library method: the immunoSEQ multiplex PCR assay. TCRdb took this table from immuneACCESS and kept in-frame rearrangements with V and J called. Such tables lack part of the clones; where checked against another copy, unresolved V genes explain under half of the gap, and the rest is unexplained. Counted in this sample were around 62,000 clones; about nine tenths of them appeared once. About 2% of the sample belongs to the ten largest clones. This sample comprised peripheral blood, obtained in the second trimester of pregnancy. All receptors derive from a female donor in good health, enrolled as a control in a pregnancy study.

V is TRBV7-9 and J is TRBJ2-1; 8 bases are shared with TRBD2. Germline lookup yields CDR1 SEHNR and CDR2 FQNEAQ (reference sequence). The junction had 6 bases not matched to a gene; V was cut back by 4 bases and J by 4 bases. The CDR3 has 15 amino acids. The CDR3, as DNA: TGTGCCAGCAGCTCGAGACTAGCGCATTACAATGAGCAGTTCTTC. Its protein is CASSSRLAHYNEQFF.

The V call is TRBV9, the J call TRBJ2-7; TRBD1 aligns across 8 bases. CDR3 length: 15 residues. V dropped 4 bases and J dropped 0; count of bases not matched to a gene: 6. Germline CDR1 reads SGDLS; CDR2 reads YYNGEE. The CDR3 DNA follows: TGTGCCAGCAGCCGGGGGACAGGAGACTCCTACGAGCAGTACTTC. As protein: CASSRGTGDSYEQYF. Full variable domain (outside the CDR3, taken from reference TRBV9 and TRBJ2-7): DSGVTQTPKHLITATGQRVTLRCSPRSGDLSVYWYQQSLDQGLQFLIQYYNGEERAKGNILERFSAQQFPDLHSELNLSSLELGDSALYFCASSRGTGDSYEQYFGPGTRLTVT.

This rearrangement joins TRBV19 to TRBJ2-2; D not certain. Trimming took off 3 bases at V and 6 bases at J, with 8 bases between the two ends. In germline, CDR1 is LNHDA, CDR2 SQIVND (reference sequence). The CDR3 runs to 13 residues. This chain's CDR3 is CASSMELAGELFF. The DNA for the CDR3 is TGTGCCAGTAGTATGGAGTTGGCCGGGGAGCTGTTTTTT.

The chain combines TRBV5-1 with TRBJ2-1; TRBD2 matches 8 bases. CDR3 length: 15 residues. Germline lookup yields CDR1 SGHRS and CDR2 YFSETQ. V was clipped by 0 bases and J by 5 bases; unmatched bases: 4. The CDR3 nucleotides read TGCGCCAGCAGCTTGGTCGGCGGGAGGAACAATGAGCAGTTCTTC. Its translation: CASSLVGGRNNEQFF.

CDR3 sequence (DNA): TGTGCCAGCAGCTTAGCGCTTGGGCGCCCAACTTTCTTT. Translating gives CASSLALGRPTFF. The rearrangement uses TRBV7-8 and TRBJ1-1, with D unclear. V lost 0 bases to trimming and J lost 12 bases, with 14 bases between them. Germline CDR1 SGHVS, CDR2 FQNEAQ. The CDR3 consists of 13 residues.

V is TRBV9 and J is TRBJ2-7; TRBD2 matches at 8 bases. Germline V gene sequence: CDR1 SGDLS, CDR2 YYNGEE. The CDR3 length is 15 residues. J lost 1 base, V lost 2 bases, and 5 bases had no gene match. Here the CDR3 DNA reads TGTGCCAGCAGCGTCGGAACTAGCGGTTCCTACGAGCAGTACTTC. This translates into CASSVGTSGSYEQYF.

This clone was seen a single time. CDR3 nucleotides: TGTGCCAGCAGCAATAGACAGGGCGGGGCGAGCTATGGCTACACCTTC. Its protein is CASSNRQGGASYGYTF. The chain recombines TRBV7-8 with TRBJ1-2; 7 bases line up with TRBD1. CDR3 size: 16 residues. Trimming cost V 5 bases and J 4 bases; bases outside gene matches: 13. Germline V lookup: CDR1 SGHVS, CDR2 FQNEAQ.

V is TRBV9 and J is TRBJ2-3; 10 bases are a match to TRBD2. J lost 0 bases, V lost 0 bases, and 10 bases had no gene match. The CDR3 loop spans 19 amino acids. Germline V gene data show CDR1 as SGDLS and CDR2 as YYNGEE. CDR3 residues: CASSVEGGTSGTSTDTQYF. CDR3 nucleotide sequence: TGTGCCAGCAGCGTAGAGGGAGGCACTAGCGGGACTAGCACAGATACGCAGTATTTT.

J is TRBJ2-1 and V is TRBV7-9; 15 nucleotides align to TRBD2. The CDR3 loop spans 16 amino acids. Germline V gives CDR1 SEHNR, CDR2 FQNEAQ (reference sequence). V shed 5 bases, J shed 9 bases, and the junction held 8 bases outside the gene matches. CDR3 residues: CASSRTSGGAVGEQFF. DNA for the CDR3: TGTGCCAGCAGCAGGACTAGCGGGGGGGCGGTTGGTGAGCAGTTCTTC.

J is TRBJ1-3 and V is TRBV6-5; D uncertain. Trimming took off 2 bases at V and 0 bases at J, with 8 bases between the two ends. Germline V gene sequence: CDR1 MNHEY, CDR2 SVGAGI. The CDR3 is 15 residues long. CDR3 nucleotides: TGTGCCAGCAGTTACCAGGCCCACTCTGGAAACACCATATATTTT. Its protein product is CASSYQAHSGNTIYF.

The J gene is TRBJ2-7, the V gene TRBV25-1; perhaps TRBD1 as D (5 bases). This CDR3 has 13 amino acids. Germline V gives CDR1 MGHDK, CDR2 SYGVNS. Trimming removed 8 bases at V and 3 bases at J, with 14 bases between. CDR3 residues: CASVGHALYEQYF. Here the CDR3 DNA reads TGTGCCAGCGTAGGACACGCTCTCTACGAGCAGTACTTC.

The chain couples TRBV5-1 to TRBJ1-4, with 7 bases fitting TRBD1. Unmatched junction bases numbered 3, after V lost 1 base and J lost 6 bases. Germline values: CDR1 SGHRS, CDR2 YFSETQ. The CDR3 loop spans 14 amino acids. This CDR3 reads CASSLWDSDEKLFF. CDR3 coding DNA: TGCGCCAGCAGCTTGTGGGACAGTGATGAAAAACTGTTTTTT.

The CDR3 bases are TGCGCCAGCAGCGCCGGGTTAGCACCTGGGGCCAACGTCCTGACTTTC. It specifies CASSAGLAPGANVLTF. The genes are TRBV5-1 and TRBJ2-6; the D is unclear. Per germline, CDR1 SGHRS and CDR2 YFSETQ. CDR3 size: 16 residues. Trimming shortened V by 4 bases and J by 2 bases, and 13 bases separated the two germline ends.

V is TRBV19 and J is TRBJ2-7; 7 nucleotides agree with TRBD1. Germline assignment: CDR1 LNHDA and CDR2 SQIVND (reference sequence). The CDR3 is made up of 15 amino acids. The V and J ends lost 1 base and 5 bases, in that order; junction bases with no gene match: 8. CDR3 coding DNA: TGTGCCAGTAGTATAGGCACAGGGGAATGGGACGAGCAGTACTTC. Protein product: CASSIGTGEWDEQYF.

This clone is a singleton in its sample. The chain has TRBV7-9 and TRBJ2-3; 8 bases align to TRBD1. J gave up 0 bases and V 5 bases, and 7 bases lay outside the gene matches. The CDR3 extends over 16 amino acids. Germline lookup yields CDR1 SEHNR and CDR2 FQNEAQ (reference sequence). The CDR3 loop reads CASSGQGGTSTDTQYF. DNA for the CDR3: TGTGCCAGCAGCGGACAGGGAGGAACTAGCACAGATACGCAGTATTTT.

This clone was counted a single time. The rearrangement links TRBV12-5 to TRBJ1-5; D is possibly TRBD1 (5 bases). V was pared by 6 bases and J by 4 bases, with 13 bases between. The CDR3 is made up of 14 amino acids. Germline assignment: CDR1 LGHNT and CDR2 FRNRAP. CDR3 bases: TGTGCTAGTGGGGGATGGGGCCCGAATCAGCCCCAGCATTTT. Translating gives CASGGWGPNQPQHF.

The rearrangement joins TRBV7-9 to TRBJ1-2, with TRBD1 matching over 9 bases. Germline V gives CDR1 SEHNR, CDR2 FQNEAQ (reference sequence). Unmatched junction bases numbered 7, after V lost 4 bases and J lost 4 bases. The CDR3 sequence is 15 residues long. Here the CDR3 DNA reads TGTGCCAGCAGCTCGACAGGGGGAAACTCCTATGGCTACACCTTC. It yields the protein CASSSTGGNSYGYTF.

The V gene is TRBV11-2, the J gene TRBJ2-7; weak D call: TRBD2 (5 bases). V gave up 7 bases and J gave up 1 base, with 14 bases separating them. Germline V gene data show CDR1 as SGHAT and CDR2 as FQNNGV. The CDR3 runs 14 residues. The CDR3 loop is CASTLRAGSYEQYF. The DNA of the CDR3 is TGTGCCAGCACCCTACGGGCGGGTTCCTACGAGCAGTACTTC.

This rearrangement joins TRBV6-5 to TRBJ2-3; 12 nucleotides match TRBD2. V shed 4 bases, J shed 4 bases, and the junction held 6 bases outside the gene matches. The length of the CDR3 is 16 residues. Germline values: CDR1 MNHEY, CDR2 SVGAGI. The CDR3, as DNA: TGTGCCAGCAGTTCGATACTAGCGGGAGGACCAGATACGCAGTATTTT. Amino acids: CASSSILAGGPDTQYF.

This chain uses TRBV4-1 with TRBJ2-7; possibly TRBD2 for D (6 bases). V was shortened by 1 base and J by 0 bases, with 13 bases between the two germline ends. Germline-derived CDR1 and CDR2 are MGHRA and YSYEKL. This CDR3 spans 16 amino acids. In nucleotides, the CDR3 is TGCGCCAGCAGCCAAGTCCGTAGCGGTCCCTCCTACGAGCAGTACTTC. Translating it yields CASSQVRSGPSYEQYF.

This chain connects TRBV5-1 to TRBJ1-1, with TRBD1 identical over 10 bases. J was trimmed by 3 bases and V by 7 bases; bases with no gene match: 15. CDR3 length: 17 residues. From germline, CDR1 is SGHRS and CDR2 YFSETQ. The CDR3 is CASGQGDWYSRYTEAFF. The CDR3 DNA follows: TGCGCCAGCGGACAGGGGGATTGGTATAGTCGTTACACTGAAGCTTTCTTT.

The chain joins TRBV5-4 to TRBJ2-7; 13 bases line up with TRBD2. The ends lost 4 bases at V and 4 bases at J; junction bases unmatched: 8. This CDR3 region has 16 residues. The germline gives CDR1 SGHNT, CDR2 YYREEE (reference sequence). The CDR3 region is CASSNPTSGRGYEQYF. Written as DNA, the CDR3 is TGTGCCAGCAGCAACCCCACTAGCGGGAGGGGATACGAGCAGTACTTC.

This CDR3 is CASSSLRGESADTQYF. The CDR3 DNA reads as TGTGCCAGCAGTTCTCTCCGGGGGGAGAGCGCAGATACGCAGTATTTT. The chain has TRBV6-6 and TRBJ2-3, with TRBD2 matching 7 bases. Germline CDR1 reads MNHNY; CDR2 reads SVGAGI (reference sequence). The CDR3 contains 16 residues. With V trimmed by 4 bases and J by 4 bases, 11 bases remained unmatched.

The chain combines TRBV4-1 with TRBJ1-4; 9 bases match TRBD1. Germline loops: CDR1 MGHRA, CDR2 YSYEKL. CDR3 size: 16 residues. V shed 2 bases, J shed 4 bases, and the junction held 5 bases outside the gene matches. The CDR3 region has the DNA TGCGCCAGCAGCCAACCCAACAGGGGGCGTAATGAAAAACTGTTTTTT. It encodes CASSQPNRGRNEKLFF.

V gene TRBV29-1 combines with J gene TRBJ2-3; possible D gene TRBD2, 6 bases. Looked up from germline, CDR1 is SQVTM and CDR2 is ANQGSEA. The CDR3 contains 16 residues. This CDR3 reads CTARLLQAGRTDTQYF. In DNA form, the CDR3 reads TGCACCGCTAGACTCCTTCAGGCAGGGAGGACAGATACGCAGTATTTT.